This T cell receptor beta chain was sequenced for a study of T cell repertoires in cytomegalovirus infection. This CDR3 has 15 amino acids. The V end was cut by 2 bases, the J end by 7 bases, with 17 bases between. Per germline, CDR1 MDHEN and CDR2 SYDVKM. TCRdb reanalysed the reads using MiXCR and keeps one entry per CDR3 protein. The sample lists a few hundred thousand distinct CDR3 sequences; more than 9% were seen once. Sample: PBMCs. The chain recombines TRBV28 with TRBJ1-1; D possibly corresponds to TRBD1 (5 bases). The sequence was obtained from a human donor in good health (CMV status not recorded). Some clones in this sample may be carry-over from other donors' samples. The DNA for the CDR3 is TGTGCCAGCAGTTTACTCCCGGGACGGGCCAATGAAGCTTTCTTT. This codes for CASSLLPGRANEAFF.